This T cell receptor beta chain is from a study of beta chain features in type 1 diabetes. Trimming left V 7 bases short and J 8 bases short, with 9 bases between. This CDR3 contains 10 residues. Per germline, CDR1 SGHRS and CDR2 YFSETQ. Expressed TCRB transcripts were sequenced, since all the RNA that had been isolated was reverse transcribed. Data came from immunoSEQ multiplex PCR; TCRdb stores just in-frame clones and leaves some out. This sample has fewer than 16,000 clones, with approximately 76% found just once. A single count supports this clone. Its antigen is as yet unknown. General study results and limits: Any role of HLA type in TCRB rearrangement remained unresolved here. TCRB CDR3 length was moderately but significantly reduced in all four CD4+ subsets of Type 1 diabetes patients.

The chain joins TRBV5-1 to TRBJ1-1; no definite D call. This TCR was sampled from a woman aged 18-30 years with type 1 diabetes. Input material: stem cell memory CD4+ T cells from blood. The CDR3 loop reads CASVPREAFF. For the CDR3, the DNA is TGCGCCAGCGTCCCCCGGGAAGCTTTCTTT.